This T cell receptor (beta chain) was profiled in a study of blood T cell repertoires in COVID-19. There are 13 residues in the CDR3. Deletions cut 0 bases from V and 5 bases from J, with 7 bases between. Germline CDR1 reads MGHRA; CDR2 reads YSYEKL. Measured with immunoSEQ multiplex PCR; TCRdb has only the in-frame clones, and not every one. Altogether a few hundred thousand clones are present, roughly 88% being singletons, with the ten largest covering roughly 1.4%. The origin of this receptor is a woman aged 40 to 50 who had recovered from COVID-19. The sequenced sample consisted of peripheral blood. The chain employs TRBV4-1 and TRBJ1-2, with a tentative D call TRBD1 (5 bases). CDR3 coding DNA: TGCGCCAGCAGCCAAGATCGGGGGTATGGCTACACCTTC. Its protein product is CASSQDRGYGYTF.